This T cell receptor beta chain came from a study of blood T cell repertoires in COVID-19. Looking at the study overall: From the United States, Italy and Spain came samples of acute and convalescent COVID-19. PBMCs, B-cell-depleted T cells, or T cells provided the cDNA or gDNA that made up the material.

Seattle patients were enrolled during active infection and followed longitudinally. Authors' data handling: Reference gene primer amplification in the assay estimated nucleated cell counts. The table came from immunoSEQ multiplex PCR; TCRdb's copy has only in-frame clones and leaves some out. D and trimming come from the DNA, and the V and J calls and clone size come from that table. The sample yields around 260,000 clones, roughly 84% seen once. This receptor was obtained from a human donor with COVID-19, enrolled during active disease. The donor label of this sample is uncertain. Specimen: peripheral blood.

The CDR3 DNA is TGTGCCAGCAGCCCGCTGACAGGGGTAGGCTACACCTTC. Translating gives CASSPLTGVGYTF. The chain employs TRBV14 and TRBJ1-2; 8 bases line up with TRBD1. The germline gives CDR1 SGHDN, CDR2 FVKESK. The J segment lost 8 bases and the V segment lost 4 bases, leaving 6 bases of the junction unmatched. The CDR3 runs to 13 residues.